Below, one T cell receptor (beta chain) is given with its context. Its recognized antigen is unknown. Per-base quality was not reported, and no clone a single base away is much larger than it. The entry originates in a study of blood T cell repertoires in COVID-19 (dated by TCRdb to between 2020 and 2021). With regard to the full study: Collaborator samples came from the United States, Italy and Spain and covered acute and convalescent phases of COVID-19. The prospective study material was composed of cDNA or gDNA derived from T cells, B-cell-depleted T cells, or PBMCs. Subjects who had been exposed to COVID-19, were actively infected with it, or had recovered from it provided the deeply sampled blood TCRbeta repertoires that made up the dataset. The repertoires were made available in a free public database intended to serve as a resource for research on the immune response to SARS-CoV-2. The samples were drawn from the first 160 participants of the ongoing ImmuneRACE study and from 1,254 subjects provided by 6 global collaborators. Nearly every sample came with metadata listing a de-identified subject ID, COVID-19 status, age in years and sex. Where available, HLA class I and class II types were taken from metadata supplied by the sample provider and were not determined by assay-based typing.

Whole blood was collected in K2EDTA tubes by collaborating institutions according to the institutions' own protocols. For TCRbeta analysis, collaborators shipped samples in one of three forms: frozen whole blood, isolated PBMCs, or DNA extracted from either of those sample types. The immunoSEQ Assay, a bias-controlled multiplex PCR, was used to amplify TCRbeta CDR3 regions from genomic DNA. Per the original workflow: Nucleated cell counts per sample were estimated from amplification of reference gene primers within the assay. To quantify the absolute abundance of each unique TCRbeta CDR3 rearrangement, sequence reads were collapsed and filtered. For each sample, productive Simpson clonality was calculated as the square root of Simpson's diversity index across productive rearrangements. TCRdb limited this immuneACCESS table to in-frame rearrangements with V and J called. A share of clones is missing; checked studies link under half to unresolved V genes, and the rest is unexplained. That table is the source of V, J and clone size, and D and trimming were worked out from the DNA. This sample is represented by about 78,000 clones; 90% of them were singletons. Approximately 4% of the sample lies in the top ten.

General findings and caveats noted by the study authors: The amount of clinical and demographic metadata varied by source and participant and was provided uncurated.

The CDR3 contains 15 residues, cysteine and phenylalanine counted. Kept here is only the CDR3 DNA, which spans 45 bases and is read in frame from base 1. V and J are trimmed by 4 bases and 6 bases, and the gene matches miss 2 bases of the junction. In the germline V gene (reference sequence), CDR1 corresponds to LNHDA and CDR2 to SQIVND. Sequenced input: peripheral blood. This TCR was sampled from an elderly woman with active or convalescent COVID-19. In this chain, TRBV19 is recombined with TRBJ2-2; 13 junctional bases match TRBD2. CDR3 reads: CASSTLAGGAGELFF. The nucleotides are TGTGCCAGTAGTACACTAGCGGGAGGGGCCGGGGAGCTGTTTTTT.